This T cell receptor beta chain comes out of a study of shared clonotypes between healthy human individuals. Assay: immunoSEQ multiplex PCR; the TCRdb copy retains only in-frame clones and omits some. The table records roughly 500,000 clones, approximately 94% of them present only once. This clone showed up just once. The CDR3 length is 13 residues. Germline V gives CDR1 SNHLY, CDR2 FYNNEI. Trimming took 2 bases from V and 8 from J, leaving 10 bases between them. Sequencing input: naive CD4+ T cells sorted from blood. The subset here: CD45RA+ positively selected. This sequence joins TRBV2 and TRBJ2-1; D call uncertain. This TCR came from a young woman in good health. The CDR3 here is CASSEQLFDEQFF. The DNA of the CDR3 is TGTGCCAGCAGTGAACAGTTGTTCGATGAGCAGTTCTTC.